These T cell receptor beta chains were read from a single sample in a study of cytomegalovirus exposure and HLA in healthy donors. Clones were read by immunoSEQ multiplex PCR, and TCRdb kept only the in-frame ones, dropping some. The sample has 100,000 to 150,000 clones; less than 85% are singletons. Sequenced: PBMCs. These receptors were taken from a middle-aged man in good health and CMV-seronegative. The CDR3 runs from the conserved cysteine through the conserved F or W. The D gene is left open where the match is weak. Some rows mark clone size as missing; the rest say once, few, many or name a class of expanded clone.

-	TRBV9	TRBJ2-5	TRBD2	CASSTTSGSQETQYF	TGTGCCAGCAGCACGACTAGCGGGAGCCAAGAGACCCAGTACTTC
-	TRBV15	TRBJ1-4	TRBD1	CATSRDRGPEKLFF	TGTGCCACCAGCAGGGACAGGGGGCCTGAAAAACTGTTTTTT
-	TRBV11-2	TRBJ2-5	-	CASRRNQETQYF	TGTGCCAGCCGGAGGAACCAAGAGACCCAGTACTTC
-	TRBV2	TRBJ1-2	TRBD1	CASSVGQGANYGYTF	TGTGCCAGCAGTGTGGGGCAGGGGGCAAACTATGGCTACACCTTC
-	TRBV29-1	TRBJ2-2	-	CSVDGQRNTGELFF	TGCAGCGTTGATGGGCAGAGGAACACCGGGGAGCTGTTTTTT
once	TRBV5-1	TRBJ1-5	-	CASSPGWGGANQPQHF	TGCGCCAGCAGCCCAGGGTGGGGGGGGGCCAATCAGCCCCAGCATTTT
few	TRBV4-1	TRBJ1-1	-	CASSQTPGFTEAFF	TGCGCCAGCAGCCAAACGCCGGGGTTCACTGAAGCTTTCTTT
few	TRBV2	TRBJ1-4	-	CASSTEAVGNEKLFF	TGTGCCAGCAGTACTGAAGCGGTTGGTAATGAAAAACTGTTTTTT
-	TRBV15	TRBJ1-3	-	CATSRAPMSSGNTIYF	TGTGCCACCAGCAGAGCACCGATGAGCTCTGGAAACACCATATATTTT
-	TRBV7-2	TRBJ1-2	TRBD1	CASSASGQGGDGYTF	TGTGCCAGCAGCGCAAGCGGACAGGGTGGTGATGGCTACACCTTC
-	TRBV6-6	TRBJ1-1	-	CASSYGQILNTEAFF	TGTGCCAGCAGTTACGGGCAGATCCTGAACACTGAAGCTTTCTTT
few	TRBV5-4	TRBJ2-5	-	CASSEGLSQETQYF	TGTGCCAGCAGCGAGGGACTTTCTCAAGAGACCCAGTACTTC
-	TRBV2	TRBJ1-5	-	CASSVFLGGNQPQHF	TGTGCCAGCAGTGTTTTCTTAGGGGGCAATCAGCCCCAGCATTTT
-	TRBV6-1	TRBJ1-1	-	CASSETGHTEAFF	TGTGCCAGCAGTGAAACAGGGCACACTGAAGCTTTCTTT
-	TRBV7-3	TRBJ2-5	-	CASSLGPVETQYF	TGTGCCAGCAGCTTAGGCCCAGTTGAGACCCAGTACTTC
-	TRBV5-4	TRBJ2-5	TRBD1	CASSWDRGQTQYF	TGTGCCAGCAGCTGGGACAGGGGACAGACCCAGTACTTC
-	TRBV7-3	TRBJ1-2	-	CASSSGQTYGYTF	TGTGCCAGCAGCTCAGGACAGACCTATGGCTACACCTTC
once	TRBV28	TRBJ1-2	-	CASSFFQYGYTF	TGTGCCAGCAGTTTTTTTCAGTATGGCTACACCTTC
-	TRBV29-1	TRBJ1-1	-	CSVRPSFGTEAFF	TGCAGCGTTCGGCCCAGTTTCGGGACTGAAGCTTTCTTT
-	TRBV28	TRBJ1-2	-	CATADSVGYGYTF	TGTGCCACCGCGGACAGTGTCGGCTATGGCTACACCTTC
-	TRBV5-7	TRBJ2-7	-	CASSSGHEQYF	TGTGCCAGCAGCTCAGGCCACGAGCAGTACTTC
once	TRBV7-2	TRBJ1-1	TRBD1	CASSRQGATEAFF	TGTGCCAGCAGCCGACAGGGGGCCACTGAAGCTTTCTTT
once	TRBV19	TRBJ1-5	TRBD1	CASSTTGGHQPQHF	TGTGCCAGTAGCACCACAGGGGGCCATCAGCCCCAGCATTTT
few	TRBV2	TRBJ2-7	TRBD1	CASKKDRGPSRYEQYF	TGTGCCAGCAAGAAGGACAGGGGGCCTTCCCGCTACGAGCAGTACTTC
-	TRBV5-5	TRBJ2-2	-	CASSLLVSTGELFF	TGTGCCAGCAGCTTGTTGGTGAGCACCGGGGAGCTGTTTTTT
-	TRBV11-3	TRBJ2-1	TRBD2	CASSPRGGDGNEQFF	TGTGCCAGCAGCCCTCGGGGGGGGGACGGGAATGAGCAGTTCTTC
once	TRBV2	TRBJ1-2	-	CASSTRNYGYTF	TGTGCCAGCTCGACACGAAACTATGGCTACACCTTC
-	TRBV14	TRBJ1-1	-	CASSQVRRTEAFF	TGTGCCAGCAGCCAAGTCAGGAGGACTGAAGCTTTCTTT
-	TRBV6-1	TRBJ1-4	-	CASSGGHAGNEKLFF	TGTGCCAGCAGTGGGGGACATGCGGGTAATGAAAAACTGTTTTTT
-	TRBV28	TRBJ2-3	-	CASSASVPSTDTQYF	TGTGCCAGCAGTGCCAGCGTCCCTAGCACAGATACGCAGTATTTT
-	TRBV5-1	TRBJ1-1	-	CASTLGQNTEAFF	TGCGCCAGCACCCTCGGACAGAACACTGAAGCTTTCTTT
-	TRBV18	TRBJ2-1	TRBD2	CASSSLSAGGPLNEQFF	TGTGCCAGCTCCTCCCTCTCGGCGGGGGGGCCCCTCAATGAGCAGTTCTTC
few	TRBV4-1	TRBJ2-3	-	CASSQGNSRTDTQYF	TGCGCCAGCAGCCAAGGCAACAGTCGCACAGATACGCAGTATTTT
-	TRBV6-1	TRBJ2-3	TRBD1	CASRRQGATDTQYF	TGTGCCAGCAGACGCCAGGGGGCCACAGATACGCAGTATTTT
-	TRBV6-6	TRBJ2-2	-	CASRESGNTGELFF	TGTGCCAGCAGGGAGAGCGGTAACACCGGGGAGCTGTTTTTT
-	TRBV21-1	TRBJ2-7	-	CASSKGEGTSSYEQYF	TGTGCCAGCAGCAAAGGGGAGGGGACGAGCTCCTACGAGCAGTACTTC
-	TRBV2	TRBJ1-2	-	CASSAMGTFGYTF	TGTGCCAGCAGTGCTATGGGGACATTTGGCTACACCTTC
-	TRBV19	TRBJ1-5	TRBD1	CASSMEGTVNQPQHF	TGTGCCAGTAGTATGGAAGGGACAGTCAATCAGCCCCAGCATTTT
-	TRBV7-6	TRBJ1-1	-	CASSIQGLNTEAFF	TGTGCCAGCAGCATACAGGGTCTGAACACTGAAGCTTTCTTT
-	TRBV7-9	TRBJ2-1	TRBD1	CASSTGQGFDNEQFF	TGTGCCAGCAGCACGGGACAGGGGTTCGACAATGAGCAGTTCTTC
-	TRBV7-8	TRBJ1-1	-	CASSLDGRGEAFF	TGTGCCAGCAGCTTAGACGGAAGGGGTGAAGCTTTCTTT
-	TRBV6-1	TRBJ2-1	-	CASSRDSYNEQFF	TGTGCCAGCAGCAGGGACTCATACAATGAGCAGTTCTTC
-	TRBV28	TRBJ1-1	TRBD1	CASSLEGAPIPRNTEAFF	TGTGCCAGCAGTTTAGAGGGGGCTCCTATACCTAGAAACACTGAAGCTTTCTTT
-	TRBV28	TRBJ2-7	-	CASSSGQYSSYEQYF	TGTGCCAGCAGTTCCGGACAGTACAGCTCCTACGAGCAGTACTTC
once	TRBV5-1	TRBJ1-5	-	CASSWGGAGNQPQHF	TGCGCCAGCAGCTGGGGGGGGGCTGGCAATCAGCCCCAGCATTTT
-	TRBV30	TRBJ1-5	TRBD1	CAWSTQGSNQPQHF	TGTGCCTGGAGTACACAGGGGAGCAATCAGCCCCAGCATTTT
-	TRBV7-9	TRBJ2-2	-	CASSSLRTHNTGELFF	TGTGCCAGCAGCTCCCTCCGGACTCATAACACCGGGGAGCTGTTTTTT
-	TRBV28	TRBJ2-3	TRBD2	CASSFGGSVTDTQYF	TGTGCCAGCAGTTTCGGCGGGAGCGTGACAGATACGCAGTATTTT